The 3 T cell receptor beta chains reported below all come from one sample, sequenced in a study of T cells in Graves' hyperthyroidism and ophthalmopathy. RNA transcripts yielded amplified TCR beta CDR3 regions. The HTBI set primed first-round TCR CDR3 RT-PCR. TCRdb itself ran the multiplex PCR reads through MiXCR, one entry per CDR3 protein. The data contain approximately 610,000 distinct CDR3 sequences, about a sixth of them singletons. Material: blood. These receptors came from a woman under 30 with Graves' hyperthyroidism.

The chain has TRBV20-1 and TRBJ2-7; 12 bases match TRBD1. This CDR3 contains 14 residues. Trimming removed 4 bases from V and 5 bases from J; junction bases left unmatched: 6. The germline V gene has CDR1 DFQATT and CDR2 SNEGSKA (reference sequence). Here the CDR3 DNA reads TGCAGTGCTACCGGGGACAGGGGGCGAAACGAGCAGTACTTC. The encoded protein is CSATGDRGRNEQYF.

The sample holds many counts of this clonotype. The V call is TRBV6-1, the J call TRBJ2-1; D may be TRBD1 or TRBD2 (5 bases each). Trimming took off 5 bases at V and 3 bases at J, with 17 bases between the two ends. The germline V gene has CDR1 MNHNS and CDR2 SASEGT. The CDR3 length is 16 residues. CDR3 coding DNA: TGTGCCAGCAGTTGGAATCCAGGGAGCTTCTACAATGAGCAGTTCTTC. Protein product: CASSWNPGSFYNEQFF.

The table lists this clonotype with many counts. The chain combines TRBV3-1 with TRBJ2-2; D is uncertain. This CDR3 spans 15 amino acids. Germline V gene sequence: CDR1 LGHDT, CDR2 YNNKEL (reference sequence). Trimming removed 0 bases from V and 6 bases from J, with 11 bases in between. The CDR3 sequence: CASSQEGLWSGELFF. The CDR3 coding sequence is TGTGCCAGCAGCCAAGAGGGTCTGTGGTCCGGGGAGCTGTTTTTT.